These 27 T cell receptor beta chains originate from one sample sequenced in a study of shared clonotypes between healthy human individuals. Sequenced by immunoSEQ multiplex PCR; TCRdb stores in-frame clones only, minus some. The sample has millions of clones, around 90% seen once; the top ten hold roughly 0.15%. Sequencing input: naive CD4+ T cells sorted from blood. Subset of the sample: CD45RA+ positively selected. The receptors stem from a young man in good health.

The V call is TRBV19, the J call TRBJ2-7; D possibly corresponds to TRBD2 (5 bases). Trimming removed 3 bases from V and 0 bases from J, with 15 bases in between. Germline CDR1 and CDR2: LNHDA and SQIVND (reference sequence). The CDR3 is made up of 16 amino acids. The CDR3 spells CASSINTRFSSYEQYF. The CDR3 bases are TGTGCCAGTAGTATTAATACTAGGTTTTCCTCCTACGAGCAGTACTTC.

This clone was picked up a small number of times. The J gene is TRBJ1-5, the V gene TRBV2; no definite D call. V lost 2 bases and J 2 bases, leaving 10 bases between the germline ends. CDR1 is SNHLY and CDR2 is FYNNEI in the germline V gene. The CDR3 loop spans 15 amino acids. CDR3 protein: CASSEQPRGNQPQHF. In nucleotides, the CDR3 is TGTGCCAGCAGTGAACAGCCGAGGGGCAATCAGCCCCAGCATTTT.

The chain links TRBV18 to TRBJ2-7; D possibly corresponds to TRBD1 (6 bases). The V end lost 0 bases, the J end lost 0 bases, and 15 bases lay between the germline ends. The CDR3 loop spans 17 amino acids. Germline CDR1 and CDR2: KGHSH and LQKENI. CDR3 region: CASSPPRGQTSSYEQYF. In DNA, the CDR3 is TGTGCCAGCTCACCACCGAGAGGACAGACGAGCTCCTACGAGCAGTACTTC.

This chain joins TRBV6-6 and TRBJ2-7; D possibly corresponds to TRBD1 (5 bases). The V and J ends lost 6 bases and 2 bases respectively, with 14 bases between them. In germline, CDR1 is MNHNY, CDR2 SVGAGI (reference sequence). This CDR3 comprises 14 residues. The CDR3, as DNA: TGTGCCAGCAGGCAGGGTCACGGAGCCTACGAGCAGTACTTC. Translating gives CASRQGHGAYEQYF.

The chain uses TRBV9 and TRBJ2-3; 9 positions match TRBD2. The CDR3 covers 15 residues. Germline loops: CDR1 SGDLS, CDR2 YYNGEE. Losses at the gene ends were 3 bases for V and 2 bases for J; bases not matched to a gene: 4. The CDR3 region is CASSGSGRLTDTQYF. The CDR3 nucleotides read TGTGCCAGCAGCGGGAGCGGGAGGCTCACAGATACGCAGTATTTT.

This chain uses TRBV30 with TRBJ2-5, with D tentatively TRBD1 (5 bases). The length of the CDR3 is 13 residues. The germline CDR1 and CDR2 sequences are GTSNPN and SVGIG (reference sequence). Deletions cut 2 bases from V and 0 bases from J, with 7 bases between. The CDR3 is CAWSMGHQETQYF. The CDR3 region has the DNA TGTGCCTGGAGTATGGGGCACCAAGAGACCCAGTACTTC.

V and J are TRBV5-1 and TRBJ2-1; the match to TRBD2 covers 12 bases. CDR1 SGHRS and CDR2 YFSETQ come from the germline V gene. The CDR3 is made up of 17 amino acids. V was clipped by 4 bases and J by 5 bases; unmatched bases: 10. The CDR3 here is CASSRTDRTSGNNEQFF. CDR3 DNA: TGCGCCAGCAGCCGTACTGACAGGACTAGCGGGAACAATGAGCAGTTCTTC.

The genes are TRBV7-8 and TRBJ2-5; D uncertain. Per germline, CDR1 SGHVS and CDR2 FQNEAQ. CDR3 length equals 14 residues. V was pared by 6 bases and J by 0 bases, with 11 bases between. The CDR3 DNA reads TGTGCCAGCAGTAAGGAGACGTACCAAGAGACCCAGTACTTC. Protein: CASSKETYQETQYF.

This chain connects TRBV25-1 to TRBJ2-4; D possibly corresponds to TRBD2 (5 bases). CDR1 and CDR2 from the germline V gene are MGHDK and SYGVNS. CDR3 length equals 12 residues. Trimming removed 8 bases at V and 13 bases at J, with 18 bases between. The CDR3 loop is CASRLGSKRQYF. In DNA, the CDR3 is TGTGCCAGCCGCCTAGGTTCTAAGCGGCAGTACTTC.

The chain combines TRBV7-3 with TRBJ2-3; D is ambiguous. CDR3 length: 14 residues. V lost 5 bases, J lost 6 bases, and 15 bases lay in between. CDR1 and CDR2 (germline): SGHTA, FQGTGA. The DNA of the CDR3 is TGTGCCAGCAGCGCCGCTTTTATTGGGGATACGCAGTATTTT. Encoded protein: CASSAAFIGDTQYF.

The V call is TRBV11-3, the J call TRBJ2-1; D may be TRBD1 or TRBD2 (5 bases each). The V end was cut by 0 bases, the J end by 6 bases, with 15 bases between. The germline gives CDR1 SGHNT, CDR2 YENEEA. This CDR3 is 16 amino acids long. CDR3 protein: CASSLDSRGQANEQFF. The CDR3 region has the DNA TGTGCCAGCAGCTTAGATTCCCGGGGCCAGGCCAATGAGCAGTTCTTC.

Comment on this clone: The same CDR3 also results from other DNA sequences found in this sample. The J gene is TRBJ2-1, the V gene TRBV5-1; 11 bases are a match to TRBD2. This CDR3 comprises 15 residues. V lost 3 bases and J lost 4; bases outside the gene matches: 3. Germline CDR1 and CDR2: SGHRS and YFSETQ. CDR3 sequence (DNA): TGCGCCAGCAGCTCCGGACTAGCGGGTTACAATGAGCAGTTCTTC. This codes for CASSSGLAGYNEQFF.

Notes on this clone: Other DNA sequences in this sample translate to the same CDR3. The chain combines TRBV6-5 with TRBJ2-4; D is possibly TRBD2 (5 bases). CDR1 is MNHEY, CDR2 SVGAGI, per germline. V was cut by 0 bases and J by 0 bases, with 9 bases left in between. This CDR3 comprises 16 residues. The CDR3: CASSYSGGLAKNIQYF. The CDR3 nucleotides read TGTGCCAGCAGTTACTCGGGCGGACTAGCCAAAAACATTCAGTACTTC.

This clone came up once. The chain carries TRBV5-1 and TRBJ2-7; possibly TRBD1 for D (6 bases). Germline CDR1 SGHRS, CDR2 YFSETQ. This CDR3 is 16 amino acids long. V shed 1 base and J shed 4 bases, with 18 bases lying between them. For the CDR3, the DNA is TGCGCCAGCAGCTTGCGCCCCGGGGACACCCTTTACGAGCAGTACTTC. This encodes CASSLRPGDTLYEQYF.

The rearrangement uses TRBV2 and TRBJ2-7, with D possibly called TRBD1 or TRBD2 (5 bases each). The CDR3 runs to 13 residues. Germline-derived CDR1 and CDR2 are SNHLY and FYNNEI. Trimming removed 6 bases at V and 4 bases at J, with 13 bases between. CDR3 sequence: CASRDTGQYEQYF. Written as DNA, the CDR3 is TGTGCCAGCAGAGACACGGGGCAATACGAGCAGTACTTC.

In DNA, the CDR3 is TGTGCCAGCAGCTCCAAGGGACAGGGGAACACTGAAGCTTTCTTT. Its translation: CASSSKGQGNTEAFF. The J gene is TRBJ1-1, the V gene TRBV7-2, with TRBD1 identical over 9 bases. Germline trimming cut 4 bases from V and 1 base from J; bases unmatched to any gene: 4. Germline lookup yields CDR1 SGHTA and CDR2 FQGNSA. The CDR3 loop spans 15 amino acids.

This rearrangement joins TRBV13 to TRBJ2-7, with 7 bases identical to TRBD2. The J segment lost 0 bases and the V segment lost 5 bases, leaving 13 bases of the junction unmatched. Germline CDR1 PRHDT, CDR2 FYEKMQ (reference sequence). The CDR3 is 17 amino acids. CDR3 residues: CASSPRGVRGYSYEQYF. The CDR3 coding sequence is TGTGCCAGCAGCCCCCGAGGGGTGCGGGGGTACTCCTACGAGCAGTACTTC. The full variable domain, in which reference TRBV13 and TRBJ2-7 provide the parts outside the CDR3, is AAGVIQSPRHLIKEKRETATLKCYPIPRHDTVYWYQQGPGQDPQFLISFYEKMQSDKGSIPDRFSAQQFSDYHSELNMSSLELGDSALYFCASSPRGVRGYSYEQYFGPGTRLTVT.

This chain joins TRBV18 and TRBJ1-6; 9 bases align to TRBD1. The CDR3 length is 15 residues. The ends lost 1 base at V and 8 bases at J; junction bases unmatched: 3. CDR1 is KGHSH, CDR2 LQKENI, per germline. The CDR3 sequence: CASSPLGQGDSPLHF. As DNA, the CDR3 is TGTGCCAGCTCACCACTGGGACAGGGCGATTCACCCCTCCACTTT.

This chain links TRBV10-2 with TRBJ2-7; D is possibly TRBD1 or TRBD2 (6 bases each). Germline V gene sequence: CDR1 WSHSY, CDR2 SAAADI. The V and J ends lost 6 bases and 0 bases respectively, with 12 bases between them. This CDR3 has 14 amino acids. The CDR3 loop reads CASRAGQSSYEQYF. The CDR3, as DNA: TGCGCCAGCAGGGCGGGACAAAGCTCCTACGAGCAGTACTTC.

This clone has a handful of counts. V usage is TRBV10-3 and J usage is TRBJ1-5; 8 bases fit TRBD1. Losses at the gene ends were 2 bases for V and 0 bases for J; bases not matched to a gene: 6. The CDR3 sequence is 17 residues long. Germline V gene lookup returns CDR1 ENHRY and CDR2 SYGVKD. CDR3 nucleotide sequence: TGTGCCATCAGTGAGGGGACAGGAGAAATTAGCAATCAGCCCCAGCATTTT. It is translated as CAISEGTGEISNQPQHF.

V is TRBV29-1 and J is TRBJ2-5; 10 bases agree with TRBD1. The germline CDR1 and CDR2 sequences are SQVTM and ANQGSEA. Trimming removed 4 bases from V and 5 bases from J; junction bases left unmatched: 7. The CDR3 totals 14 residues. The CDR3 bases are TGCAGCGTTGGACAGGGGGCCCCTCGGGAGACCCAGTACTTC. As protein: CSVGQGAPRETQYF.

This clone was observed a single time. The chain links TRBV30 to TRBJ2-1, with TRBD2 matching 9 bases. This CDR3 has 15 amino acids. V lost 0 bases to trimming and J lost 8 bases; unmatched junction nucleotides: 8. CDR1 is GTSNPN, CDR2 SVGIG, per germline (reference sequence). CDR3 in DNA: TGTGCCTGGAGTGTACGCGGGAGGGCCCTCCATGAGCAGTTCTTC. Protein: CAWSVRGRALHEQFF. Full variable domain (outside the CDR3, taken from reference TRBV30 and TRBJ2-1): SQTIHQWPATLVQPVGSPLSLECTVEGTSNPNLYWYRQAAGRGLQLLFYSVGIGQISSEVPQNLSASRPQDRQFILSSKKLLLSDSGFYLCAWSVRGRALHEQFFGPGTRLTVL.

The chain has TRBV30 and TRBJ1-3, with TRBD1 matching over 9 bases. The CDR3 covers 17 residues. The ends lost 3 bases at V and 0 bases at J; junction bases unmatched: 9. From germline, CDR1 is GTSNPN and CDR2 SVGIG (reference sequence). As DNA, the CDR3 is TGTGCCTGGAGAAGAACCGGGACAGGGTCCTCTGGAAACACCATATATTTT. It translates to CAWRRTGTGSSGNTIYF.

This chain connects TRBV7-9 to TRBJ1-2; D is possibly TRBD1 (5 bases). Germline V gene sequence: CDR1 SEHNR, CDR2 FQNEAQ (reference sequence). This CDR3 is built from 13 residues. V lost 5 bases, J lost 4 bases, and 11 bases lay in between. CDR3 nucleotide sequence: TGTGCCAGCAGCCGTGACAGCGGCTATGGCTACACCTTC. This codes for CASSRDSGYGYTF.

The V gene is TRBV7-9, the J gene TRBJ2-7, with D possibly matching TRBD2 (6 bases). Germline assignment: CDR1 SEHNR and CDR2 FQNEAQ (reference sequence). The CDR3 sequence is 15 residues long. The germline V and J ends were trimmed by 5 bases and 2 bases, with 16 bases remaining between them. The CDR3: CASSPPGGIAYEQYF. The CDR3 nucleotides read TGTGCCAGCAGCCCCCCTGGAGGGATCGCCTACGAGCAGTACTTC.

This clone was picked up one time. The CDR3 region is CASSLKMGDGNYGYTF. In nucleotides, the CDR3 is TGTGCCAGCAGCTTAAAAATGGGGGACGGCAACTATGGCTACACCTTC. This sequence joins TRBV7-9 and TRBJ1-2; D possibly corresponds to TRBD1 (5 bases). V lost 2 bases to trimming and J lost 2 bases, with 15 bases between them. The CDR3 is 16 amino acids. In germline, CDR1 is SEHNR, CDR2 FQNEAQ (reference sequence).

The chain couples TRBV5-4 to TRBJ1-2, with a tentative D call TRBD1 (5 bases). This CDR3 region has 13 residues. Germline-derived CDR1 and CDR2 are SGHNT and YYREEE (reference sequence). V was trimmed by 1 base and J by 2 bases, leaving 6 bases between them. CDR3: CASSLSGNYGYTF. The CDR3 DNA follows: TGTGCCAGCAGCTTGTCAGGGAACTATGGCTACACCTTC.